The rows below give T cell receptor beta chains drawn from one sample of a study of blood T cells in healthy people across ages. MiXCR, run by TCRdb on the 5' RACE reads, gives a single entry per CDR3 protein. This sample has roughly 1.5 million distinct CDR3 sequences; approximately 39% occur once, and the top ten carry less than 5%. The sequenced material came from blood. These TCRs come from a woman in her late teens or twenties in good health. The CDR3 runs from the conserved cysteine through the conserved F or W. The D gene is left open where the match is weak. Clone size, where shown, is once, few, many, or a class for clones that have expanded.

v_gene	d_gene	j_gene	abundance	CDR3nt	CDR3aa
TRBV27	TRBD2	TRBJ2-1	NA	TGTGCCAGCAGTCCTCTACTAGCGGAATCCTACAATGAGCAGTTCTTC	CASSPLLAESYNEQFF
TRBV12-3/TRBV12-4	TRBD2	TRBJ2-7	NA	TGTGCCAGCAGTTTGGACGGACTAGCGGGGAACAATGAGCAGTACTTC	CASSLDGLAGNNEQYF
TRBV7-9	NA	TRBJ1-1	NA	TGTGCCACTGGAGGTCCCCGTGAAGCTTTCTTT	CATGGPREAFF
TRBV4-1	TRBD1	TRBJ2-7	many	TGCGCCAGCAGCCAGGGACAGGGCTCCTACGAGCAGTACTTC	CASSQGQGSYEQYF
TRBV2	TRBD1	TRBJ1-1	few	TGTGCCAGCAGTACAGGGGGTCGCACTGAAGCTTTCTTT	CASSTGGRTEAFF
TRBV10-3	NA	TRBJ2-1	NA	TGTGCCATCAGTGATTGGCAGGAGCAGTTCTTC	CAISDWQEQFF
TRBV7-9	NA	TRBJ1-4	few	TGTGCCAGCAGCTGGACAGTAACTAATGAAAAACTGTTTTTT	CASSWTVTNEKLFF
TRBV4-3	NA	TRBJ1-4	few	TGCGCCAGCAGCCATTGGACAGTGCGGAGCGAAAAACTGTTTTTT	CASSHWTVRSEKLFF
TRBV19	NA	TRBJ2-5	NA	TGTGCCAGTAGTATACATGAACAGGGTGCGGAGACCCAGTACTTC	CASSIHEQGAETQYF
TRBV6-2/TRBV6-3	TRBD1	TRBJ2-2	NA	TGTGCCAGCAGTCAGTTGCGGACAGGGGACACCGGGGAGCTGTTTTTT	CASSQLRTGDTGELFF
TRBV2	NA	TRBJ2-3	few	TGTGCCAGCGGGTCGAGGGCTATAGATACGCAGTATTTT	CASGSRAIDTQYF
TRBV6-5	TRBD2	TRBJ2-1	few	TGTGCCAGCAGTTACGAGACTAGCCCATTTCACAATGAGCAGTTCTTC	CASSYETSPFHNEQFF
TRBV10-2	TRBD2	TRBJ2-3	NA	TGCGCCAGCACTCTAGCGGGGGGGCGTTTGGATACGCAGTATTTT	CASTLAGGRLDTQYF
TRBV7-9	NA	TRBJ2-1	NA	TGTGCCAGCAGCTACCGGGAGAGTAGCGGAGATGAGCAGTTCTTC	CASSYRESSGDEQFF
TRBV9	NA	TRBJ2-1	few	TGTGCCAGCAGCGTAGCTGAAGCCTACAATGAGCAGTTCTTC	CASSVAEAYNEQFF
TRBV4-2	TRBD2	TRBJ2-1	NA	TGTGCCAGCAGCGACAGGACTAGCGGGACGAATGAGCAGTTCTTC	CASSDRTSGTNEQFF
TRBV10-3	NA	TRBJ1-2	NA	TGTGCCATCAGTGAGTCTCGGGAGGTTTCTGCCTGGGGCTACACCTTC	CAISESREVSAWGYTF
TRBV11-2	NA	TRBJ1-3	NA	TGTGCCAGCAGCTCACAGATACAGGGTGCTGGAAACACCATATATTTT	CASSSQIQGAGNTIYF
TRBV6-5	TRBD2	TRBJ2-7	NA	TGTGCCAGCAGTTACTTAACTAGCGGGGGGAGCTCCTACAATGAGCAGTACTTC	CASSYLTSGGSSYNEQYF
TRBV6-5	TRBD2	TRBJ2-1	NA	TGTGCCAGCAGTTGGCTAGCGGGAGGAATAAATGAGCAGTTCTTC	CASSWLAGGINEQFF
TRBV19	TRBD2	TRBJ2-1	NA	TGTGCCAGTAGTGCGGGGGGTCTCTACAATGAGCAGTTCTTC	CASSAGGLYNEQFF
TRBV5-5	TRBD2	TRBJ2-1	NA	TGTGCCAACAGCTTGCGGGGGTCCTACAATGAGCAGTTCTTC	CANSLRGSYNEQFF
TRBV24-1	NA	TRBJ1-2	few	TGTGCCACCAGTGATCCCGGACAGCCTGCTCTTTATGGCTACACCTTC	CATSDPGQPALYGYTF
TRBV6-1	NA	TRBJ2-7	NA	TGTGCCAGCAGTGAGAGAATTCTCGACGAGCAGTACTTC	CASSERILDEQYF
TRBV5-1	TRBD2	TRBJ2-1	NA	TGCGCCAGCAGCCGATGGACTAGCGGGAAGAATGAGCAGTTCTTC	CASSRWTSGKNEQFF
TRBV11-1	NA	TRBJ2-4	NA	TGTGCCAGCAGTGTCGGGGGCGGCATTCAGTACTTC	CASSVGGGIQYF
TRBV12-3/TRBV12-4	TRBD2	TRBJ2-1	NA	TGTGCCAGCAGCCGTACTAGCGGGGGCTGGGGAGAGACCCAGTTCTTC	CASSRTSGGWGETQFF
TRBV7-3	TRBD2	TRBJ2-5	NA	TGTGCCAGCAGCCTGAGCGGGAAGCAAGAGACCCAGTACTTC	CASSLSGKQETQYF
TRBV4-1	NA	TRBJ1-6	few	TGCGCCAGCAGCCGTGACCAAGATAATTCACCCCTCCACTTT	CASSRDQDNSPLHF
TRBV6-5	TRBD2	TRBJ2-7	NA	TGTGCCAGCAGTTACTCCGCTAGCGGGAGCAATGAGCAGTACTTC	CASSYSASGSNEQYF
TRBV27	TRBD1	TRBJ2-7	NA	TGTGCCAGCAAAGACCTCGGGACAGGGTGCTACGAGCAGTACTTC	CASKDLGTGCYEQYF
TRBV12-5	TRBD1	TRBJ1-5	NA	TGTGCTAGTGGTTGGGTCCTTGACAGGGGAGGGAATCAGCCCCAGCATTTT	CASGWVLDRGGNQPQHF
TRBV7-2	NA	TRBJ2-1	NA	TGTGCCAGCAGCCCGGGGTCAGGGAACGAGCAGTTCTTC	CASSPGSGNEQFF
TRBV7-2	TRBD2	TRBJ2-7	many	TGTGCCAGCAGCGGACTAGCGAGATACGAGCAGTACTTC	CASSGLARYEQYF
TRBV20-1	TRBD2	TRBJ2-1	NA	TGCAGTGCTTCCGGGACTAGCGGCTACCTCTCCTACAATGAGCAGTTCTTC	CSASGTSGYLSYNEQFF
TRBV3-1	NA	TRBJ1-1	few	TGTGCCAGCAGCCAAGTCCGGGGATCAGTTTGGTTGGATGAAGCTTTCTTT	CASSQVRGSVWLDEAFF
TRBV28	NA	TRBJ2-7	few	TGTGCCAGCAGTATCCCGTCTAGCCGAAGGGTTGGCGGGTACGAGCAGTACTTC	CASSIPSSRRVGGYEQYF
TRBV7-9	NA	TRBJ2-1	NA	TGTGCCAGCAGCCCCTTACGCGACCGCTCCTACAATGAGCAGTTCTTC	CASSPLRDRSYNEQFF
TRBV25-1	TRBD1	TRBJ2-4	NA	TGTGCCAGCAGCAAAAACCAGGGGGCGGATGAGCAGTACTTC	CASSKNQGADEQYF
TRBV6-2/TRBV6-3	NA	TRBJ2-7	few	TGTGCCAGCAGTTACGATTTTAGCTACGAGCAGTACTTC	CASSYDFSYEQYF
TRBV20-1	NA	TRBJ1-4	few	TGCAGTGCCGTCCTGGGTGGAACTAATGAAAAACTGTTTTTT	CSAVLGGTNEKLFF
TRBV6-2/TRBV6-3	TRBD1	TRBJ2-1	NA	TGTGCCAGCAGTTTCAACGTCCGGGACAGACCCTACAATGAGCAGTTCTTC	CASSFNVRDRPYNEQFF
TRBV20-1	NA	TRBJ2-1	NA	TGCAGTGTCACCGACTACAATGAGCAGTTCTTC	CSVTDYNEQFF
TRBV20-1	TRBD1	TRBJ2-3	few	TGCAGTGCTAGAAACAGGGGCACTAGCACAGATACGCAGTATTTT	CSARNRGTSTDTQYF
TRBV12-3/TRBV12-4	NA	TRBJ1-2	NA	TGTGCCAGCACCGAGGGGGACTATGGCTACACCTTC	CASTEGDYGYTF
TRBV6-5	TRBD2	TRBJ2-7	NA	TGTGCCAGCAGGTCCACTAGCGGACCCTACGAGCAGTACTTC	CASRSTSGPYEQYF
TRBV20-1	TRBD2	TRBJ2-1	NA	TGCAGTGCTGGGGAGAACCAAGCGGGAGTAGGGGAGCAGTTCTTC	CSAGENQAGVGEQFF
TRBV28	NA	TRBJ2-7	few	TGTGCCAGCAGCAGTAACAGGGGGGGCTACGAGCAGTACTTC	CASSSNRGGYEQYF
TRBV12-3/TRBV12-4	TRBD1	TRBJ1-1	few	TGTGCCAGCCCCACTCAGGGGGTCACTGAAGCTTTCTTT	CASPTQGVTEAFF
TRBV6-5	NA	TRBJ1-1	NA	TGTGCCAGCACCCTACGCACAGGGAGCACTGAAGCTTTCTTT	CASTLRTGSTEAFF
TRBV7-2	NA	TRBJ1-6	few	TGTGCCAGCAGCTTCCGGAGGTTGGCGACTGGGGGTTCACCCCTCCACTTT	CASSFRRLATGGSPLHF
TRBV9	TRBD1	TRBJ1-2	few	TGTGCCAGCAGCGGAGGTGGTCACCTGACAGGGGGTTGGAACTATGGCTACACCTTC	CASSGGGHLTGGWNYGYTF
TRBV6-1	TRBD1	TRBJ2-5	NA	TGTGCCAGCAGTGAAGGGACAGGGGAGGGGGAGACCCAGTACTTC	CASSEGTGEGETQYF
TRBV29-1	NA	TRBJ1-1	NA	TGCAGCTTCCGACGACTGAACACTGAAGCTTTCTTT	CSFRRLNTEAFF
TRBV27	TRBD2	TRBJ2-3	NA	TGTGCCAGCAGTTTTGGACTAGGAGGAGATACGCAGTTTTTT	CASSFGLGGDTQFF